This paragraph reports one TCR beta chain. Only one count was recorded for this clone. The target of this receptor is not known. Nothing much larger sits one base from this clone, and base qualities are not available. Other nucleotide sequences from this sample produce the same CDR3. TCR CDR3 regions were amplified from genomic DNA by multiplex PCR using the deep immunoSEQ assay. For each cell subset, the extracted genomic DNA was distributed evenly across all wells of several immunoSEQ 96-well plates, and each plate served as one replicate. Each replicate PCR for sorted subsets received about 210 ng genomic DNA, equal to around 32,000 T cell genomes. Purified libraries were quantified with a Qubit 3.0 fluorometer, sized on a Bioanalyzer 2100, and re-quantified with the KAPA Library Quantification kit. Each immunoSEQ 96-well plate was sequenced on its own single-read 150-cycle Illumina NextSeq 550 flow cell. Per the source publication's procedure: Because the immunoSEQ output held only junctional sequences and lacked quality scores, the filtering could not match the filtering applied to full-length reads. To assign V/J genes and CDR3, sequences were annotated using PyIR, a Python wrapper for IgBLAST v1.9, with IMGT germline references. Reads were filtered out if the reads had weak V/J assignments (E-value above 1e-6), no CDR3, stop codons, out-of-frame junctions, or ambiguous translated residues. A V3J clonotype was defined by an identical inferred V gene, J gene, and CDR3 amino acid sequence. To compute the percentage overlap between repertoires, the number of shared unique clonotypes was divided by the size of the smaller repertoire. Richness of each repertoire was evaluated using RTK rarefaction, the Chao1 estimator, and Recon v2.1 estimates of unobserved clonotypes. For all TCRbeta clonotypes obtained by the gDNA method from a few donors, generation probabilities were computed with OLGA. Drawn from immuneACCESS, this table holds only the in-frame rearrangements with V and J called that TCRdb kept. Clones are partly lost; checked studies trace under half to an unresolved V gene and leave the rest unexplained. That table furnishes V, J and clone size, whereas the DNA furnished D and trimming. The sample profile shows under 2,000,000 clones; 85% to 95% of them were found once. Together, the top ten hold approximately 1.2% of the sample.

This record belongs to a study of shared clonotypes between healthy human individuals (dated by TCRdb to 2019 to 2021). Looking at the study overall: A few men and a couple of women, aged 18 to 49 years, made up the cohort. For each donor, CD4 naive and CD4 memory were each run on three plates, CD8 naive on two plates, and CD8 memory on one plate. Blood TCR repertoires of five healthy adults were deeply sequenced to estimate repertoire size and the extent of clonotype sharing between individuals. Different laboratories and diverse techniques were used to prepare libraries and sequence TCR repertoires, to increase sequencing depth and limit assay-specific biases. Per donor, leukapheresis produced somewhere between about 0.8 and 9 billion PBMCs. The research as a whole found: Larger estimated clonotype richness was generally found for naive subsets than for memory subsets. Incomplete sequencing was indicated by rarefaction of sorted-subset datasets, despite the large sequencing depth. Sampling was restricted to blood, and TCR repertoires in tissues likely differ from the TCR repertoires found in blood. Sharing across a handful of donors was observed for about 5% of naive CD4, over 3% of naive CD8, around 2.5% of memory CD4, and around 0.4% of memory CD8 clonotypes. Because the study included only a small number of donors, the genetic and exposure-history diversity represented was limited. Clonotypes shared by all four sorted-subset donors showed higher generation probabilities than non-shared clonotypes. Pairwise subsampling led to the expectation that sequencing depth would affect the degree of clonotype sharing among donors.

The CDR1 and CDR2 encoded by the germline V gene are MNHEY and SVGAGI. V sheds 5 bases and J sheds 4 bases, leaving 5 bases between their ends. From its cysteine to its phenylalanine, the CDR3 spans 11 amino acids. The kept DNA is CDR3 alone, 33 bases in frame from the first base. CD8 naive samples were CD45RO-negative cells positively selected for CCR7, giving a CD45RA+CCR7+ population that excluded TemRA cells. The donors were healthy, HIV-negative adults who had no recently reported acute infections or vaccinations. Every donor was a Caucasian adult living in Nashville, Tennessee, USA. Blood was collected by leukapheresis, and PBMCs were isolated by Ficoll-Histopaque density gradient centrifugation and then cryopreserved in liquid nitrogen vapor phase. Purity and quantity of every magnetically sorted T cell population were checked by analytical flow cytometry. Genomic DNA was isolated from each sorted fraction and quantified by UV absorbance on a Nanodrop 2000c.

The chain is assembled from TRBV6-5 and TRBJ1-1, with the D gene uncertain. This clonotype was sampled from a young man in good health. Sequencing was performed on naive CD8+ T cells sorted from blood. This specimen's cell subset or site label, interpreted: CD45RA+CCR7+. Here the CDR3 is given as CASSPGTEAFF. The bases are TGTGCCAGCAGTCCGGGCACTGAAGCTTTCTTT.